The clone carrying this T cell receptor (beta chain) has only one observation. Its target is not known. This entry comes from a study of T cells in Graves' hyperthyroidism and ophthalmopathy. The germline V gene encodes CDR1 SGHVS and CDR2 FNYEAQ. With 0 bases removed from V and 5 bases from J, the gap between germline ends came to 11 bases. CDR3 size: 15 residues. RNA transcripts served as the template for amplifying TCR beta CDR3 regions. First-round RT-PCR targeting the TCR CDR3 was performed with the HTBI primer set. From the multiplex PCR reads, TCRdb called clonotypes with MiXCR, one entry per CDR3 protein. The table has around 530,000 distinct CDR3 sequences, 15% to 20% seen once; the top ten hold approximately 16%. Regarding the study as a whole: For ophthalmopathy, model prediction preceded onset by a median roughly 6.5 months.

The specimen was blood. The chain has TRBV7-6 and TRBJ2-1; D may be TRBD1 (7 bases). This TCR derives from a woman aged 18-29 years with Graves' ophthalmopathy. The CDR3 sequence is CASSLARGTDNEQFF. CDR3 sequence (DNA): TGTGCCAGCAGCTTAGCCAGGGGGACTGACAATGAGCAGTTCTTC.